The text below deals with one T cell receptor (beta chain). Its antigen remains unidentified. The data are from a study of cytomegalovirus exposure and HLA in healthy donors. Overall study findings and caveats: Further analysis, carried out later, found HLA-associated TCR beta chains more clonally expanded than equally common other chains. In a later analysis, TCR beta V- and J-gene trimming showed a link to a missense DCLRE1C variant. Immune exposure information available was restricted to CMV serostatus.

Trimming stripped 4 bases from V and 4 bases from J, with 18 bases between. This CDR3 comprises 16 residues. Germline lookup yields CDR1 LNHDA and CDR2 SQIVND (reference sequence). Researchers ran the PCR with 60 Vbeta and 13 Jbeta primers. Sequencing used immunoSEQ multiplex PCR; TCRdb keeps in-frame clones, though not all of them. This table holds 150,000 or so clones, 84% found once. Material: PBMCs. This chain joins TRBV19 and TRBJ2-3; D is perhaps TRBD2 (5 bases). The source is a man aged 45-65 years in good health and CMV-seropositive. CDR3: CASSKKSGRRADTQYF. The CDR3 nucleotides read TGTGCCAGTAGTAAGAAGTCCGGAAGGCGGGCAGATACGCAGTATTTT.